The T cell receptor beta chain under discussion was sequenced for a study of blood T cell repertoires in COVID-19. On the study more broadly: The United States, Italy and Spain were the sources of the acute and convalescent COVID-19 samples. T cells, B-cell-depleted T cells, or PBMCs supplied cDNA or gDNA.

Methods used by the authors: Reference gene primer amplification in the assay estimated nucleated cell counts. Sequenced by immunoSEQ multiplex PCR; TCRdb stores in-frame clones only, minus some. The V and J calls and clone size are taken from that table; D and trimming were inferred from the DNA. The profile covers some 96,000 clones, with more than 65% appearing a single time and roughly 29% taken by the ten largest. The CDR3 runs 14 residues. Germline V gene sequence: CDR1 SGHAT, CDR2 FQNNGV. Trimming stripped 5 bases from V and 4 bases from J, with 14 bases between. This clone is a singleton in its sample.

This sequence joins TRBV11-2 and TRBJ2-5; D is uncertain. The clonotype originates from a man aged 65-85 years with active or convalescent COVID-19. The sequenced sample was peripheral blood. The CDR3 loop reads CASSPNIAGETQYF. The CDR3 DNA reads TGTGCCAGCAGCCCAAACATAGCTGGAGAGACCCAGTACTTC.